The present entry profiles one TCR beta chain with its context. Its antigen is undetermined. With 4 bases removed from V and 4 bases from J, the gap between germline ends came to 13 bases. CDR3 size: 14 residues. Germline assignment: CDR1 MNHEY and CDR2 SVGAGI. This sample is part of a study of shared clonotypes between healthy human individuals. Study conclusions and caveats: Several donors showed sharing of around 5% of naive CD4 clonotypes. Rarefaction exposed incomplete sorted-subset sequencing despite large depth.

Per the study methods: With immunoSEQ giving junction-only sequences and no quality scores, filtering differed. Using immunoSEQ multiplex PCR, the repertoire was profiled, and TCRdb retains in-frame clones only, with some absent. That table is the source of V, J and clone size, and D and trimming were worked out from the DNA. The repertoire includes some 2,000,000 clones, roughly 95% of them detected once, and around 0.13% sits in the top ten. Free of recent acute infections or vaccinations, the donors were healthy HIV-negative adults. The sample comprised naive CD4+ T cells sorted from blood. Subset noted: CD45RA+ positively selected. The source is a young man in good health. The genes are TRBV6-5 and TRBJ1-2; a weak D match, TRBD1 (5 bases). The CDR3 region is CASSSGQLPYGYTF. In nucleotides, the CDR3 is TGTGCCAGCAGTTCAGGGCAGCTACCCTATGGCTACACCTTC.